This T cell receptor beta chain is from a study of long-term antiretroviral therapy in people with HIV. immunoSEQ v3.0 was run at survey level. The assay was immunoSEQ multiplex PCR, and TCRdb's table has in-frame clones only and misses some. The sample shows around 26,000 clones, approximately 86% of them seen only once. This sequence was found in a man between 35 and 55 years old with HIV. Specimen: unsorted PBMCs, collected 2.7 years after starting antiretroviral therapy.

The CDR3 nucleotides are TGCGCCAGCAGCTCTCAGGGGGGGGGAAGCTCTGGAAACACCATATATTTT. The encoded protein is CASSSQGGGSSGNTIYF. V gene TRBV5-1 combines with J gene TRBJ1-3; 7 bases match TRBD1. CDR1 is SGHRS, CDR2 YFSETQ, per germline. The CDR3 runs 17 residues. Trimming took 3 bases from V and 0 from J; bases not matched to a gene: 9.